Each of the 8 T cell receptor beta chains below was sequenced from the same sample in a study of immune evolution from preneoplasia to lung adenocarcinoma. Generated by immunoSEQ multiplex PCR, the TCRdb table keeps only in-frame clones and is missing some. This sample has 7,000 to 9,000 clones, with around 80% found just once. The source material was FFPE invasive lung adenocarcinoma tissue. The receptors were gathered from a person aged 40 to 49 with lung adenocarcinoma.

CDR3 nucleotide sequence: TGTGCCAGTAGTCTTCAAAGGGGACCCGGTTATGGCTACACCTTC. Amino acid sequence: CASSLQRGPGYGYTF. The chain uses TRBV19 and TRBJ1-2; D may be TRBD1 (5 bases). V lost 5 bases and J lost 5, with 18 bases in between. CDR1 LNHDA and CDR2 SQIVND come from the germline V gene (reference sequence). The CDR3 totals 15 residues.

This chain uses TRBV10-1 with TRBJ2-7; D is uncertain. Looked up from germline, CDR1 is WNHNN and CDR2 is SYGVQD (reference sequence). CDR3 size: 13 residues. The V gene lost 3 bases and the J gene lost 7 bases, with 13 bases spanning the gap. In DNA, the CDR3 is TGCGCCAGCAGTGATAATTGGGGTAGGGAGCAGTACTTC. Protein: CASSDNWGREQYF.

The chain has TRBV23-1 and TRBJ2-7, with TRBD1 matching over 9 bases. TRBV23-1 belongs to the ORF category, with a function that is uncertain. V was pared by 0 bases and J by 4 bases, with 10 bases of the junction left unmatched. The CDR3 extends over 17 amino acids. CDR3 loop: CASSQSSRQGGSYEQYF. CDR3 DNA sequence: TGCGCCAGCAGTCAATCCTCCCGACAGGGGGGTTCTTACGAGCAGTACTTC.

CDR3 DNA: TGCAGCGGTCGACAGCTCACAGATACGCAGTATTTT. This translates into CSGRQLTDTQYF. The rearrangement uses TRBV29-1 and TRBJ2-3; a weak D match, TRBD1 (5 bases). Germline assignment: CDR1 SQVTM and CDR2 ANQGSEA. V lost 7 bases to trimming and J lost 2 bases, with 10 bases between them. The CDR3 is made up of 12 amino acids.

This clone has a handful of counts. This chain uses TRBV30 with TRBJ1-5; 9 nucleotides agree with TRBD1. This CDR3 region has 15 residues. Germline-derived CDR1 and CDR2 are GTSNPN and SVGIG (reference sequence). The J segment lost 4 bases and the V segment lost 2 bases, leaving 6 bases of the junction unmatched. The chain's CDR3 is CAWSIGTGRNQPQHF. CDR3 in DNA: TGTGCCTGGAGTATAGGGACAGGGCGGAATCAGCCCCAGCATTTT.

This clone came up a few times. The chain is built from TRBV13 and TRBJ2-3; the D is unclear. CDR1 is PRHDT and CDR2 is FYEKMQ in the germline V gene (reference sequence). The CDR3 length is 12 residues. The V gene lost 4 bases and the J gene lost 6 bases, with 8 bases spanning the gap. This CDR3 reads CASSSHVDTQYF. CDR3 nucleotide sequence: TGTGCCAGCAGCTCTCATGTGGATACGCAGTATTTT.

This clone was observed a few times. The J gene is TRBJ2-1, the V gene TRBV6-6, with 8 bases matching TRBD2. The CDR3 loop spans 16 amino acids. V lost 7 bases and J lost 8; bases outside the gene matches: 16. The germline V gene has CDR1 MNHNY and CDR2 SVGAGI (reference sequence). The CDR3 DNA follows: TGTGCCAGCACCTTGACCCCGACTAGCGCGGTGGATGAGCAGTTCTTC. The encoded protein is CASTLTPTSAVDEQFF.

This clone appeared a single time. V is TRBV30 and J is TRBJ1-4; 7 bases are shared with TRBD1. CDR1 is GTSNPN, CDR2 SVGIG, per germline (reference sequence). The V gene end was trimmed by 2 bases and the J gene end by 6 bases; junction bases not matched to a gene: 12. The CDR3 is made up of 16 amino acids. The CDR3 reads CAWSTRRDSVYEKLFF. The CDR3 DNA sequence: TGTGCCTGGAGTACCCGGAGGGACAGTGTTTATGAAAAACTGTTTTTT. Complete variable domain (other parts from reference TRBV30 and TRBJ1-4): SQTIHQWPATLVQPVGSPLSLECTVEGTSNPNLYWYRQAAGRGLQLLFYSVGIGQISSEVPQNLSASRPQDRQFILSSKKLLLSDSGFYLCAWSTRRDSVYEKLFFGSGTQLSVL.